These T cell receptor beta chains were read from a single sample in a study of beta chain features in type 1 diabetes. TCRdb keeps only in-frame clones here, not all; method: immunoSEQ multiplex PCR. The sample consists of some 900,000 clones, 15% to 20% of them appearing once. The sequenced sample was naive CD4+ T cells from blood. Source of these receptors: a woman aged 18-29 years in good health. The CDR3 runs from the conserved cysteine through the conserved F or W. Rows may omit the clone size; those that give it use once, few, many or a size class.

clone_size v_call cdr3_aa
few TRBV11-2 CASSLSLAGGTDTQYF
few TRBV9 CASSPGQGEYYGYTF
few TRBV29-1 CSVGRRNTGELFF
. TRBV10-3 CAISVRGYNEQFF
few TRBV5-6 CASSLGGIGMGQPQHF
. TRBV7-3 CASSPTTHTDTQYF
. TRBV23-1 CASSQFRGGGREKLFF
. TRBV19 CASGTRGTTDTQYF
few TRBV18 CASSLGQGLSYEQYF
. TRBV25-1 CASRKGEYNEQFF
few TRBV9 CASSVGGDRSYEQYF
few TRBV27 CASTPSFGSGRVETQYF
. TRBV6-6 CASSYSRLASTDTQYF
. TRBV5-1 CASSLEIRDNEQFF
. TRBV5-6 CASSLVGGVGELFF
. TRBV18 CASSPSATYPYGYTF
. TRBV7-9 CASSFTPRDGTYEQYF
. TRBV7-2 CASSPDGRGGWLEKLFF
. TRBV2 CASSDRNTEAFF
. TRBV12-5 CASGWDSTYGYTF
few TRBV5-4 CASSMTSGTYEQYF
. TRBV5-1 CASSMFMGGVRTEAFF
few TRBV15 CATRERRGAYSNQPQHF
few TRBV18 CASSPTSRAAYEQYF
few TRBV5-4 CASSLIGSQETQYF
. TRBV28 CASPPPGGPPYEQYF
. TRBV5-4 CASSSYSDRANNSPLHF
. TRBV28 CASSEQGSMNTEAFF
few TRBV29-1 CSVMSTGPNEKLFF
. TRBV7-2 CASSLEAAGANVLTF
few TRBV5-4 CASSQLYPGSKGANVLTF
. TRBV27 CASSLAGGTYEQYF
. TRBV27 CASGRNTRPSGANVLTF
. TRBV28 CASSLGFYEQYF
. TRBV5-4 CAVNRGSNTGELFF
. TRBV5-4 CASSVDPLVGGHGYTF
few TRBV9 CASSSRTSGRVMSEQFF
few TRBV4-1 CASSQGIGTYNEQFF
few TRBV6-6 CASEGSSYGYTF
. TRBV6-1 CASAVGTYEQYF